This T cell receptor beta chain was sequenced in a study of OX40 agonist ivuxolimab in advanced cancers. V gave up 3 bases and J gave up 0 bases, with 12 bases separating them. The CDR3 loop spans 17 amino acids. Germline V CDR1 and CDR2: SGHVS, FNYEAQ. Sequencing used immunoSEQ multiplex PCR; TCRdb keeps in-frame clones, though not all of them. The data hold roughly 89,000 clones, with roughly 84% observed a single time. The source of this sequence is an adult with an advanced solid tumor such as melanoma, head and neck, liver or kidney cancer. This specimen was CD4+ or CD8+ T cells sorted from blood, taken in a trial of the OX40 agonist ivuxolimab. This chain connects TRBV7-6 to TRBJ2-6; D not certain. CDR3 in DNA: TGTGCCAGCAGCTTGCCCGCGGCCGGCTCTGGGGCCAACGTCCTGACTTTC. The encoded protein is CASSLPAAGSGANVLTF.